A single sample is the source of the 23 T cell receptor beta chains below, sequenced in a study of cytomegalovirus exposure and HLA in healthy donors. PCR primers comprised 60 Vbeta and 13 Jbeta primers. Clones were read by immunoSEQ multiplex PCR, and TCRdb kept only the in-frame ones, dropping some. The table records some 130,000 clones, approximately 81% of them present only once. Input material: PBMCs. These receptors all come from a male donor in good health and CMV-seronegative.

V and J are TRBV4-2 and TRBJ2-5; 12 positions agree with TRBD2. Germline lookup yields CDR1 LGHNA and CDR2 YNFKEQ. V trimming: 0 bases; J trimming: 3 bases; junction bases outside the gene matches: 11. The CDR3 runs to 19 residues. The CDR3: CASSQESSSSGGGKETQYF. CDR3 nucleotide sequence: TGTGCCAGCAGCCAAGAATCCTCTTCTAGCGGGGGGGGGAAAGAGACCCAGTACTTC.

The chain has TRBV4-3 and TRBJ2-1; maybe TRBD2 (6 bases). The germline V gene has CDR1 LGHNA and CDR2 YSLEER. The ends were cut back, 1 base at V and 0 bases at J, with 16 bases in the middle. The CDR3 has 18 residues. CDR3 coding DNA: TGCGCCAGCAGCCAAGTTCTTGCCCGGGGGAGCTCCTACAATGAGCAGTTCTTC. Translated: CASSQVLARGSSYNEQFF.

The V call is TRBV4-3, the J call TRBJ2-5; 8 bases are a match to TRBD1. The closer fit of TRBJ2-7 to the DNA end suggests the J call may be wrong. CDR3 size: 14 residues. The germline gives CDR1 LGHNA, CDR2 YSLEER. The CDR3 spells CASSQETGGYEQYF. CDR3 DNA sequence: TGCGCCAGCAGCCAAGAAACAGGGGGCTACGAGCAGTACTTC.

This chain joins TRBV5-1 and TRBJ2-2; 15 bases are a match to TRBD2. J lost 1 base, V lost 0 bases, and 10 bases had no gene match. Germline V gene lookup returns CDR1 SGHRS and CDR2 YFSETQ. The CDR3 totals 21 residues. CDR3 region: CASSLGPGLAGGRLNTGELFF. As DNA, the CDR3 is TGCGCCAGCAGCTTGGGTCCGGGACTAGCGGGGGGCCGCCTGAACACCGGGGAGCTGTTTTTT.

This clone was seen just once. The chain has TRBV2 and TRBJ2-1; D remains unclear. The CDR3 has 13 amino acids. Trimming cost V 7 bases and J 2 bases, with 9 bases left between them. The germline CDR1 and CDR2 sequences are SNHLY and FYNNEI. This chain's CDR3 is CASMAETYNEQFF. In nucleotides, the CDR3 is TGTGCCAGCATGGCGGAGACCTACAATGAGCAGTTCTTC. The full variable domain, rest sourced from reference TRBV2 and TRBJ2-1, is EPEVTQTPSHQVTQMGQEVILRCVPISNHLYFYWYRQILGQKVEFLVSFYNNEISEKSEIFDDQFSVERPDGSNFTLKIRSTKLEDSAMYFCASMAETYNEQFFGPGTRLTVL.

J is TRBJ2-1 and V is TRBV6-5; D ambiguous. The CDR3 totals 13 residues. The germline V and J ends were trimmed by 4 bases and 9 bases, with 13 bases remaining between them. Germline V gives CDR1 MNHEY, CDR2 SVGAGI. CDR3 nucleotide sequence: TGTGCCAGCAGTTCCCTGAGCCCTAGTGAGCAGTTCTTC. As protein: CASSSLSPSEQFF.

The chain is built from TRBV6-6 and TRBJ2-3; 9 bases match TRBD2. The V and J ends lost 5 bases and 4 bases, in that order; junction bases with no gene match: 10. The CDR3 contains 16 residues. Germline CDR1 is MNHNY and CDR2 is SVGAGI (reference sequence). The CDR3 region is CASSQYSGSRSDTQYF. CDR3 coding DNA: TGTGCCAGCAGTCAGTATAGCGGGAGTAGGTCAGATACGCAGTATTTT.

This chain links TRBV27 with TRBJ1-6; 7 nucleotides match TRBD1. There are 16 residues in the CDR3. J was trimmed by 5 bases and V by 5 bases; bases with no gene match: 9. CDR1 and CDR2 (germline): MNHEY, SMNVEV (reference sequence). The CDR3 sequence: CASSPQTGIDNSPLHF. The CDR3 bases are TGTGCCAGCAGTCCTCAGACAGGGATTGATAATTCACCCCTCCACTTT.

In the case of this clone: A read error is likely, as this CDR3 ends without the conserved phenylalanine or tryptophan. V is TRBV28 and J is TRBJ2-7, with D maybe TRBD1 (7 bases). The germline V and J ends were trimmed by 2 bases and 2 bases, with 16 bases remaining between them. Germline V CDR1 and CDR2: MDHEN, SYDVKM. This CDR3 has 16 residues. The CDR3 coding sequence is TGTGCCAGCAGTTTAGGGGGTGGAGGGGGCCCCTACGAGCAGTACCTC. Translated, it gives CASSLGGGGGPYEQYL.

V and J are TRBV4-2 and TRBJ2-7; 10 bases match TRBD1. Per the germline V gene, CDR1 is LGHNA and CDR2 is YNFKEQ. CDR3 length: 17 residues. V lost 2 bases, J lost 2 bases, and 9 bases stayed unmatched. Here the CDR3 reads CASSQFGSGTGAYEQYF. The CDR3 DNA follows: TGTGCCAGCAGCCAATTCGGTTCCGGGACAGGGGCCTACGAGCAGTACTTC.

The CDR3 protein is CASSPDSLGYEQYF. DNA for the CDR3: TGTGCCAGCAGCCCGGACTCTCTAGGCTACGAGCAGTACTTC. The genes are TRBV7-3 and TRBJ2-7, with D tentatively TRBD2 (5 bases). The CDR3 contains 14 residues. V was trimmed by 5 bases and J by 3 bases, leaving 14 bases between them. Germline lookup yields CDR1 SGHTA and CDR2 FQGTGA.

The CDR3 nucleotides read TGTGCCAGCTCACCAGGATATTCTCGGACAGGCGGTAACTATGGCTACACCTTC. It translates to CASSPGYSRTGGNYGYTF. The chain couples TRBV18 to TRBJ1-2; 7 bases are a match to TRBD1. Germline V CDR1 and CDR2: KGHSH, LQKENI. This CDR3 spans 18 amino acids. V was pared by 2 bases and J by 1 base, with 13 bases of the junction left unmatched.

This clone was counted a few times. J is TRBJ1-1 and V is TRBV7-9; 8 bases match TRBD1. The CDR3 extends over 15 amino acids. V shed 3 bases and J 6 bases; nucleotides not matched to a gene: 9. Germline V gene lookup returns CDR1 SEHNR and CDR2 FQNEAQ (reference sequence). CDR3 nucleotide sequence: TGTGCCAGCAGCTTTCCAGGACAGGGCCATGCTGAAGCTTTCTTT. This codes for CASSFPGQGHAEAFF.

The chain carries TRBV7-8 and TRBJ1-5, with D tentatively TRBD1 (6 bases). The V and J ends lost 2 bases and 7 bases respectively, with 24 bases between them. The CDR3 has 18 amino acids. Germline-derived CDR1 and CDR2 are SGHVS and FQNEAQ. CDR3 sequence: CASSLSADWNRVDQPQHF. The CDR3 nucleotides are TGTGCCAGCAGCTTATCCGCGGATTGGAACAGGGTAGACCAGCCCCAGCATTTT.

The V gene is TRBV30, the J gene TRBJ1-4; 9 bases line up with TRBD1. The CDR3 is 14 amino acids. After removal of 6 bases from V and 8 bases from J, the junction contained 10 bases not matched to a gene. CDR1 and CDR2 (germline): GTSNPN, SVGIG (reference sequence). The CDR3 here is CACQPGTGLEKLFF. CDR3 coding DNA: TGTGCCTGTCAACCCGGGACAGGGTTAGAAAAACTGTTTTTT.

V gene TRBV19 combines with J gene TRBJ1-5, with TRBD1 matching 7 bases. Unmatched junction bases numbered 6, after V lost 3 bases and J lost 4 bases. Per the germline V gene, CDR1 is LNHDA and CDR2 is SQIVND (reference sequence). The CDR3 covers 15 residues. The CDR3 bases are TGTGCCAGTAGTATCCGACAGGGTGGGAATCAGCCCCAGCATTTT. This sequence encodes CASSIRQGGNQPQHF. The full variable domain, its missing parts supplied by reference TRBV19 and TRBJ1-5, is DGGITQSPKYLFRKEGQNVTLSCEQNLNHDAMYWYRQDPGQGLRLIYYSQIVNDFQKGDIAEGYSVSREKKESFPLTVTSAQKNPTAFYLCASSIRQGGNQPQHFGDGTRLSIL.

This chain uses TRBV4-1 with TRBJ1-1; unclear D gene. Trimming shortened V by 1 base and J by 5 bases, and 17 bases separated the two germline ends. The CDR3 spans 16 residues. Per the germline V gene, CDR1 is MGHRA and CDR2 is YSYEKL. CDR3 DNA: TGCGCCAGCAGCCAAGGGTTTGCAATCTGGCGGACTGAAGCTTTCTTT. Its protein product is CASSQGFAIWRTEAFF.

The V gene is TRBV5-6, the J gene TRBJ2-3; 9 nucleotides line up with TRBD1. V shed 4 bases, J shed 2 bases, and the junction held 5 bases outside the gene matches. Germline CDR1 is SGHDT and CDR2 is YYEEEE. The CDR3 is made up of 15 amino acids. CDR3 in amino acids: CASSEQGAFTDTQYF. In DNA, the CDR3 is TGTGCCAGCAGCGAACAGGGGGCCTTCACAGATACGCAGTATTTT.

This sequence joins TRBV7-9 and TRBJ1-1; weak D call: TRBD1 (6 bases). Germline V gene lookup returns CDR1 SEHNR and CDR2 FQNEAQ (reference sequence). Trimming removed 8 bases at V and 1 base at J, with 11 bases between. The CDR3 loop spans 13 amino acids. The DNA for the CDR3 is TGTGCCAGCTCACAGGGCAAGAACACTGAAGCTTTCTTT. It is translated as CASSQGKNTEAFF. The full variable domain, with the rest looked up from reference TRBV7-9 and TRBJ1-1, is DTGVSQNPRHKITKRGQNVTFRCDPISEHNRLYWYRQTLGQGPEFLTYFQNEAQLEKSRLLSDRFSAERPKGSFSTLEIQRTEQGDSAMYLCASSQGKNTEAFFGQGTRLTVV.

The rearrangement joins TRBV28 to TRBJ1-1; no clear D. V was shortened by 8 bases and J by 0 bases, with 16 bases between the two germline ends. Germline CDR1 and CDR2: MDHEN and SYDVKM. This CDR3 has 15 residues. The DNA for the CDR3 is TGTGCCAGCGACTACAGTCCAATCTTGAACACTGAAGCTTTCTTT. Translating it yields CASDYSPILNTEAFF.

V and J are TRBV5-6 and TRBJ2-3; 13 bases are a match to TRBD2. The CDR3 is made up of 16 amino acids. V trimming: 5 bases; J trimming: 0 bases; junction bases outside the gene matches: 3. Germline loops: CDR1 SGHDT, CDR2 YYEEEE. The CDR3 loop is CASSWGLAGSTDTQYF. CDR3 DNA: TGTGCCAGCAGTTGGGGACTAGCGGGGAGCACAGATACGCAGTATTTT.

V gene TRBV19 combines with J gene TRBJ2-1; 7 positions match TRBD1. The germline V gene encodes CDR1 LNHDA and CDR2 SQIVND (reference sequence). CDR3 length equals 14 residues. V dropped 7 bases and J dropped 1; count of bases not matched to a gene: 4. CDR3 protein: CASTQTGSYNEQFF. The CDR3 DNA reads as TGTGCCAGTACCCAGACAGGGTCCTACAATGAGCAGTTCTTC.

The chain uses TRBV11-1 and TRBJ2-7, with 7 bases identical to TRBD2. The CDR3 spans 15 residues. V gave up 1 base and J gave up 1 base; unmatched junction bases: 4. CDR1 is SGHAT, CDR2 FQDESV, per germline (reference sequence). CDR3 sequence (DNA): TGTGCCAGCAGCTTAGGCGGGAGTACTTCCTACGAGCAGTACTTC. This translates into CASSLGGSTSYEQYF.